The sequence of this TCR beta chain was determined in a study of T-cell reconstitution after alpha-beta-depleted transplantation in children (dated by TCRdb to the mid-2010s). Notes on the research overall: Using TCR repertoire profiling, the study followed T-cell immune reconstitution in a quantitative way in children after TCRalphabeta/CD19-depleted allogeneic hematopoietic cell transplantation. Study-wide conclusions, independent of this receptor: The frequencies of hyperexpanded clones fell over the following months, and after one year, T-cell counts and TCRbeta diversity were mostly attributed to newly produced T cells. In some patients, high TCRbeta diversity at day 60 was attributed to recipient T cells and intrathymic progenitors that had survived conditioning. About two months after transplant, the apparently early recovery of alphabetaT-cell counts reportedly depended on just several hundred clones that had expanded rapidly and came from non-depleted graft cells.

The treatment or condition label, read with the paper, signifies: allogeneic hematopoietic cell transplantation with graft depleted of TCRalphabeta T cells and CD19 B cells. The children who served as transplant recipients had been given grafts of TCRalphabeta/CD19-depleted allogeneic hematopoietic cells. The sample holds many counts of this clonotype. Its antigen is not yet known. Base-call qualities are not available, and no considerably larger clone is one nucleotide away. Inclusive of the bounding cysteine and phenylalanine, the CDR3 is 16 residues long. This entry keeps only the CDR3 DNA: 48 bases, framed from base 1. Taken from the germline V gene (reference sequence), the CDR1 and CDR2 loops are GTSNPN and SVGIG. V is clipped by 2 bases and J by 6 bases, and the sequence between their germline boundaries is 20 bases long. Libraries were prepared through PCR. This sample was sequenced with an Illumina HiSeq 2500. Molecular barcoding was employed in the preparation of TCR libraries, with unique molecular identifiers being used to normalize TCRbeta repertoire quantification. TCRdb redid the processing of the public reads, applying fastp at Q25 and MiXCR, and retained in-frame beta chains. Every entry covers one CDR3 protein and lists the most common genes and DNA from its rows. A total of 240,000 or so distinct CDR3 sequences appear in this sample, just under 8.5% of them only once. The ten largest account for 6% to 7% of the sample.

Sequencing used PBMCs, mostly from graft donor cells, obtained 180 days after TCRalphabeta/CD19-depleted stem cell transplant. The clonotype was recovered from a male patient between 10 and 17 years old who had a stem cell transplant for acute lymphoblastic leukemia, so the T cells may come from the graft donor. The chain joins TRBV30 to TRBJ2-1; the D element could tentatively be TRBD1 or TRBD2, as 5 bases agree for each. The DNA sequence follows: TGTGCCTGGAGTTTCCCCCGCGGGTGGGGACCCAATGAGCAGTTCTTC. The encoded protein is CAWSFPRGWGPNEQFF.